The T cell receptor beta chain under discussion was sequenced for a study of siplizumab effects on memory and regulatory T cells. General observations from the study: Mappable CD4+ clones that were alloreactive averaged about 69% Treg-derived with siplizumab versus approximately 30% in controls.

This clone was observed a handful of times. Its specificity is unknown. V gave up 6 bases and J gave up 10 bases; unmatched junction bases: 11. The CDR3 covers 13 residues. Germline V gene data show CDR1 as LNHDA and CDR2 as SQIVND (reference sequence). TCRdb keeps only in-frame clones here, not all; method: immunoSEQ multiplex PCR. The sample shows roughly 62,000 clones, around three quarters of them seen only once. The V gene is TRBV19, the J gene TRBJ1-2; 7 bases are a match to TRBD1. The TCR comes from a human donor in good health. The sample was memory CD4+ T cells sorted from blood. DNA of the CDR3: TGTGCCAGTAGCAGGGGGAATGAGGGTGACTACACCTTC. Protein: CASSRGNEGDYTF. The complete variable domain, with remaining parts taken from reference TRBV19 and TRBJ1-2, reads DGGITQSPKYLFRKEGQNVTLSCEQNLNHDAMYWYRQDPGQGLRLIYYSQIVNDFQKGDIAEGYSVSREKKESFPLTVTSAQKNPTAFYLCASSRGNEGDYTFGSGTRLTVV.